A single sample gave rise to the 27 T cell receptor beta chains below, sequenced in a study of blood T cell repertoires in COVID-19. Only in-frame clones appear in the TCRdb table, and some are missing; sequencing was by immunoSEQ multiplex PCR. In the table there are approximately 490,000 clones, approximately 90% of which are singletons. The sequenced material came from PBMCs or T cells enriched from blood (not recorded which). Receptors were obtained from an older woman who had recovered from COVID-19.

This rearrangement joins TRBV6-1 to TRBJ1-2; 7 bases align to TRBD1. V lost 0 bases and J lost 5; bases outside the gene matches: 9. This CDR3 has 16 residues. CDR1 MNHNS and CDR2 SASEGT come from the germline V gene. In DNA form, the CDR3 reads TGTGCCAGCAGTGAAGCCGGGACAGTTAGTCTTTATGGCTACACCTTC. Translation gives CASSEAGTVSLYGYTF.

The CDR3 DNA is TGTGCCAGCAGTTTACGGGGGGCTGCTTTCTTT. Protein sequence: CASSLRGAAFF. This chain uses TRBV12-3 or TRBV12-4 with TRBJ1-1, with a possible D match to TRBD1 (6 bases). This CDR3 has 11 residues. Trimming cost V 2 bases and J 11 bases, with 9 bases left between them.

This clone was detected once. V usage is TRBV5-1 and J usage is TRBJ2-2, with TRBD2 matching 9 bases. Trimming at V came to 3 bases and at J to 4 bases, leaving 4 bases not matched to a gene. Per the germline V gene, CDR1 is SGHRS and CDR2 is YFSETQ. The CDR3 length is 15 residues. The CDR3 spells CASSSGTSTTGELFF. Here the CDR3 DNA reads TGCGCCAGCAGCTCCGGGACTAGCACCACCGGGGAGCTGTTTTTT. The full variable domain, rest sourced from reference TRBV5-1 and TRBJ2-2, is KAGVTQTPRYLIKTRGQQVTLSCSPISGHRSVSWYQQTPGQGLQFLFEYFSETQRNKGNFPGRFSGRQFSNSRSEMNVSTLELGDSALYLCASSSGTSTTGELFFGEGSRLTVL.

V is TRBV12-3 or TRBV12-4 and J is TRBJ1-2, with D hard to call. V gave up 6 bases and J gave up 1 base, with 6 bases separating them. This CDR3 spans 12 amino acids. The CDR3 DNA sequence: TGTGCCAGCAGCCCCGGTAACTATGGCTACACCTTC. This translates into CASSPGNYGYTF.

This chain joins TRBV29-1 and TRBJ2-7, with TRBD1 matching over 7 bases. V gave up 4 bases and J gave up 4 bases; unmatched junction bases: 4. Per germline, CDR1 SQVTM and CDR2 ANQGSEA. The CDR3 has 12 amino acids. The CDR3 here is CSVGKQGYEQYF. The CDR3 nucleotides are TGCAGCGTTGGTAAACAGGGGTACGAGCAGTACTTC.

This clone was detected a few times. V gene TRBV18 combines with J gene TRBJ1-6; a possible D gene is TRBD1 (5 bases). V lost 3 bases and J 9 bases, leaving 15 bases between the germline ends. Germline V gene sequence: CDR1 KGHSH, CDR2 LQKENI. The CDR3 runs 15 residues. The CDR3 reads CASSPAGVDSSPLHF. CDR3 sequence (DNA): TGTGCCAGCTCACCGGCGGGGGTCGATAGTTCACCCCTCCACTTT. The whole variable domain, remainder taken from reference TRBV18 and TRBJ1-6, is NAGVMQNPRHLVRRRGQEARLRCSPMKGHSHVYWYRQLPEEGLKFMVYLQKENIIDESGMPKERFSAEFPKEGPSILRIQQVVRGDSAAYFCASSPAGVDSSPLHFGNGTRLTVT.

This sequence joins TRBV9 and TRBJ2-1; no clear D gene. Germline V lookup: CDR1 SGDLS, CDR2 YYNGEE. V lost 1 base and J 4 bases, leaving 9 bases between the germline ends. The CDR3 consists of 14 residues. The CDR3 sequence: CASSVSVAYNEQFF. CDR3 coding DNA: TGTGCCAGCAGCGTATCGGTAGCTTACAATGAGCAGTTCTTC.

This chain uses TRBV10-3 with TRBJ2-1, with TRBD1 identical over 9 bases. V lost 6 bases to trimming and J lost 7 bases; unmatched junction nucleotides: 7. CDR1 ENHRY and CDR2 SYGVKD come from the germline V gene. The CDR3 has 14 amino acids. DNA of the CDR3: TGTGCCATCAGAGGAACAGGGGGCACGAATGAGCAGTTCTTC. Its translation: CAIRGTGGTNEQFF.

The J gene is TRBJ1-4, the V gene TRBV18; D is unclear. V shed 2 bases and J shed 5 bases, with 15 bases lying between them. Germline V gives CDR1 KGHSH, CDR2 LQKENI. This CDR3 comprises 16 residues. For the CDR3, the DNA is TGTGCCAGCTCACCAGCCCCCCGCGCCACCAATGAAAAACTGTTTTTT. Encoded protein: CASSPAPRATNEKLFF.

The chain uses TRBV30 and TRBJ2-7, with D maybe TRBD1 (6 bases). Germline CDR1 GTSNPN, CDR2 SVGIG (reference sequence). The CDR3 loop spans 13 amino acids. The V and J ends lost 4 bases and 4 bases respectively, with 14 bases between them. Here the CDR3 reads CAWKTGAAYEQYF. The CDR3 DNA sequence: TGTGCCTGGAAGACAGGTGCCGCTTACGAGCAGTACTTC.

This clone was observed a few times. V and J are TRBV5-1 and TRBJ2-7, with D possibly being TRBD1 (5 bases). The germline V gene has CDR1 SGHRS and CDR2 YFSETQ. V lost 1 base and J 6 bases, leaving 5 bases between the germline ends. CDR3 size: 11 residues. The CDR3 bases are TGCGCCAGCAGCTTGAGGGGCGAGCAGTACTTC. This sequence encodes CASSLRGEQYF.

The gene calls are TRBV5-4 and TRBJ1-3, with unresolved D. Trimming cost V 0 bases and J 0 bases, with 7 bases left between them. CDR3 size: 15 residues. Germline values: CDR1 SGHNT, CDR2 YYREEE (reference sequence). CDR3 sequence (DNA): TGTGCCAGCAGCTTGGGTGAGGACTCTGGAAACACCATATATTTT. It encodes CASSLGEDSGNTIYF.

The chain carries TRBV7-8 and TRBJ1-6; D is undetermined. CDR3 size: 16 residues. The V gene's germline CDR1 is SGHVS and CDR2 FQNEAQ. V was cut by 2 bases and J by 5 bases, with 13 bases left in between. CDR3 amino acids: CASSLSPAGDNSPLHF. The DNA for the CDR3 is TGTGCCAGCAGCTTAAGCCCGGCCGGGGATAATTCACCCCTCCACTTT.

A note on this clone: Other DNA sequences in the same sample also yield this CDR3. The chain carries TRBV5-1 and TRBJ1-1, with a weak D call TRBD1 (5 bases). The CDR3 is 14 residues long. Trimming pared 0 bases from V and 4 bases from J, leaving 10 bases between. The germline CDR1 and CDR2 sequences are SGHRS and YFSETQ. The CDR3 bases are TGCGCCAGCAGCTTGGAGGGCAGGGTCACTGAAGCTTTCTTT. This translates into CASSLEGRVTEAFF.

The chain carries TRBV5-4 and TRBJ2-5; D gene unclear. Germline assignment: CDR1 SGHNT and CDR2 YYREEE (reference sequence). With 6 bases removed from V and 7 bases from J, the gap between germline ends came to 10 bases. There are 11 residues in the CDR3. As DNA, the CDR3 is TGTGCCAGCACAGATTTTCGGACCCAGTACTTC. Protein product: CASTDFRTQYF. The full variable domain, with the rest looked up from reference TRBV5-4 and TRBJ2-5, is ETGVTQSPTHLIKTRGQQVTLRCSSQSGHNTVSWYQQALGQGPQFIFQYYREEENGRGNFPPRFSGLQFPNYSSELNVNALELDDSALYLCASTDFRTQYFGPGTRLLVL.

The chain employs TRBV6-5 and TRBJ1-2; maybe TRBD1 (5 bases). Trimming took 7 bases from V and 3 from J, leaving 15 bases between them. CDR3 size: 14 residues. From germline, CDR1 is MNHEY and CDR2 SVGAGI. CDR3 coding DNA: TGTGCCAGCACTCCGGGGGGGACGGACTATGGCTACACCTTC. Translation: CASTPGGTDYGYTF.

The rearrangement joins TRBV5-4 to TRBJ1-3; the D is unclear. Trimming pared 5 bases from V and 0 bases from J, leaving 6 bases between. This CDR3 region has 13 residues. Germline CDR1 and CDR2: SGHNT and YYREEE (reference sequence). The CDR3 protein is CASRPDSGNTIYF. The CDR3 DNA follows: TGTGCCAGCAGGCCAGACTCTGGAAACACCATATATTTT.

The genes are TRBV2 and TRBJ1-5, with D hard to call. CDR1 SNHLY and CDR2 FYNNEI come from the germline V gene. Trimming removed 6 bases from V and 4 bases from J, with 16 bases in between. The CDR3 loop spans 15 amino acids. The CDR3 region has the DNA TGTGCCAGCAGCGAGTACCGGGAAACAAATCAGCCCCAGCATTTT. Translation gives CASSEYRETNQPQHF.

The V and J genes are TRBV12-5 and TRBJ1-3; no firm D call. The germline gives CDR1 LGHNT, CDR2 FRNRAP. The CDR3 has 12 amino acids. Trimming left V 1 base short and J 8 bases short, with 6 bases between. This CDR3 reads CASGLGEDTIYF. DNA for the CDR3: TGTGCTAGTGGTTTGGGAGAAGACACCATATATTTT.

The CDR3 DNA sequence: TGTGCCAGCAGTGCAGGATTCTCTGGAAACACCATATATTTT. This sequence encodes CASSAGFSGNTIYF. The chain combines TRBV2 with TRBJ1-3; no reliable D call. In germline, CDR1 is SNHLY, CDR2 FYNNEI. Trimming took off 4 bases at V and 0 bases at J, with 7 bases between the two ends. This CDR3 is 14 amino acids long.

CDR3 nucleotides: TGTGCCTGGAGCTGGACGGGGAAGTCAAATCAGCCCCAGCATTTT. Encoded protein: CAWSWTGKSNQPQHF. J is TRBJ1-5 and V is TRBV30; D is unclear. The CDR3 length is 15 residues. Germline assignment: CDR1 GTSNPN and CDR2 SVGIG (reference sequence). The V end lost 3 bases, the J end lost 4 bases, and 16 bases lay between the germline ends.

J is TRBJ2-1 and V is TRBV19; D uncertain. The CDR3 loop spans 14 amino acids. Between the trimmed V and J ends, which lost 6 bases and 1 base, there was a span of 10 bases. Germline V lookup: CDR1 LNHDA, CDR2 SQIVND (reference sequence). CDR3 sequence reads: CASSRLQSYNEQFF. CDR3 DNA sequence: TGTGCCAGTAGCCGCCTCCAGTCCTACAATGAGCAGTTCTTC.

The chain couples TRBV2 to TRBJ2-7; D call uncertain. Germline V gene sequence: CDR1 SNHLY, CDR2 FYNNEI. V lost 8 bases to trimming and J lost 0 bases, with 11 bases between them. The CDR3 extends over 13 amino acids. The CDR3, as DNA: TGTGCCAGCGGAAGTTGGGCCTCCTACGAGCAGTACGTC. Translating gives CASGSWASYEQYV.

The chain is built from TRBV5-1 and TRBJ2-3, with TRBD2 matching over 9 bases. The germline gives CDR1 SGHRS, CDR2 YFSETQ. The V and J ends lost 2 bases and 0 bases, in that order; junction bases with no gene match: 4. The CDR3 loop spans 16 amino acids. The CDR3 DNA follows: TGCGCCAGCAGCTTAAGACTAGCGGCTAGCACAGATACGCAGTATTTT. This translates into CASSLRLAASTDTQYF.

This clone was counted a single time. The chain joins TRBV29-1 to TRBJ2-3; 15 nucleotides agree with TRBD2. V dropped 3 bases and J dropped 1; count of bases not matched to a gene: 5. The CDR3 contains 17 residues. Germline CDR1 and CDR2: SQVTM and ANQGSEA. The CDR3 loop is CSVEWTSGGVGTDTQYF. The DNA of the CDR3 is TGCAGCGTTGAGTGGACTAGCGGGGGGGTTGGCACAGATACGCAGTATTTT.

The gene calls are TRBV28 and TRBJ1-5; D not resolved. Germline assignment: CDR1 MDHEN and CDR2 SYDVKM. CDR3 size: 15 residues. Trimming stripped 3 bases from V and 2 bases from J, with 11 bases between. The CDR3 DNA sequence: TGTGCCAGCAGTTTCGTTAGCGGAGGCAATCAGCCCCAGCATTTT. It encodes CASSFVSGGNQPQHF. The variable domain in full, with the rest retrieved from reference TRBV28 and TRBJ1-5, is DVKVTQSSRYLVKRTGEKVFLECVQDMDHENMFWYRQDPGLGLRLIYFSYDVKMKEKGDIPEGYSVSREKKERFSLILESASTNQTSMYLCASSFVSGGNQPQHFGDGTRLSIL.

The chain joins TRBV27 to TRBJ1-6, with TRBD1 matching 8 bases. Germline CDR1 reads MNHEY; CDR2 reads SMNVEV (reference sequence). There are 12 residues in the CDR3. V lost 6 bases, J lost 11 bases, and 3 bases stayed unmatched. The CDR3 bases are TGTGCCAGCAGGACAGGGGAGACACCCCTCCACTTT. This encodes CASRTGETPLHF.